These 21 T cell receptor beta chains were sequenced from one sample in a study of response to subunit inactivated influenza vaccine. TCRdb re-called the RT-PCR reads with MiXCR, one entry per CDR3 protein. The table shows roughly 650,000 distinct CDR3 sequences, with roughly 15% occurring only once. The sequenced sample was PBMCs from blood, obtained approximately 15 days before vaccination. Source of these receptors: a man aged 45-65 years who received an inactivated influenza vaccine.

The gene calls are TRBV6-1 and TRBJ2-7; 8 positions match TRBD1. Germline loops: CDR1 MNHNS, CDR2 SASEGT. The junction had 7 bases not matched to a gene; V was cut back by 2 bases and J by 4 bases. The CDR3 consists of 15 residues. CDR3 in DNA: TGTGCCAGCAGTGAATTGTCAGGGGGCAGATACGAGCAGTACTTC. Translated, it gives CASSELSGGRYEQYF.

This clonotype was detected a few times. This rearrangement joins TRBV28 to TRBJ2-7; a weak D match, TRBD1 (6 bases). CDR3 length: 13 residues. Germline lookup yields CDR1 MDHEN and CDR2 SYDVKM. Trimming stripped 8 bases from V and 6 bases from J, with 17 bases between. The CDR3 nucleotides read TGTGCCAGCGTTACAGGGCTTTATGGCGAGCAGTACTTC. Protein sequence: CASVTGLYGEQYF.

The chain recombines TRBV16 with TRBJ2-1, with 8 bases matching TRBD2. CDR3 length equals 18 residues. The V and J ends lost 0 bases and 10 bases, in that order; junction bases with no gene match: 17. CDR1 and CDR2 (germline): KGHSY, FQNENV. CDR3: CASSQSVGLAGYKGEQFF. CDR3 nucleotide sequence: TGTGCCAGCAGCCAATCAGTAGGCCTAGCGGGCTACAAGGGGGAGCAGTTCTTC.

The V call is TRBV4-1, the J call TRBJ2-1, with 7 nucleotides matching TRBD2. This CDR3 comprises 15 residues. With 3 bases clipped from V and 6 bases from J, the junction kept 8 bases outside the gene matches. Germline CDR1 MGHRA, CDR2 YSYEKL. The CDR3 spells CASSHRSGARNEQFF. For the CDR3, the DNA is TGCGCCAGCAGCCACCGAAGCGGGGCCCGCAATGAGCAGTTCTTC.

The gene calls are TRBV28 and TRBJ2-2; 10 positions agree with TRBD2. Germline lookup yields CDR1 MDHEN and CDR2 SYDVKM. Losses at the gene ends were 5 bases for V and 0 bases for J; bases not matched to a gene: 9. This CDR3 is built from 18 residues. DNA of the CDR3: TGTGCCAGCAGTGCGGGACTAGCGAAAGCCGCGAACACCGGGGAGCTGTTTTTT. It yields the protein CASSAGLAKAANTGELFF.

This clonotype was counted between two and nine times. This chain joins TRBV4-1 and TRBJ1-6; D remains ambiguous. Per the germline V gene, CDR1 is MGHRA and CDR2 is YSYEKL. V lost 0 bases to trimming and J lost 7 bases, with 10 bases between them. This CDR3 is built from 15 residues. This chain's CDR3 is CASSQDPAVNSPLHF. The CDR3 DNA is TGCGCCAGCAGCCAAGATCCGGCAGTAAATTCACCCCTCCACTTT.

This clonotype appeared many times. The chain couples TRBV28 to TRBJ2-7; unclear D gene. CDR1 is MDHEN and CDR2 is SYDVKM in the germline V gene. The V end was cut by 1 base, the J end by 3 bases, with 4 bases between. This CDR3 region has 12 residues. For the CDR3, the DNA is TGTGCCAGCAGTTTATATCGCTACGAGCAGTACTTC. This sequence encodes CASSLYRYEQYF.

This clonotype was found a few times. The chain has TRBV5-1 and TRBJ1-1; D ambiguous. V gave up 1 base and J gave up 1 base, with 8 bases separating them. Germline V CDR1 and CDR2: SGHRS, YFSETQ. The CDR3 length is 14 residues. The CDR3 here is CASSLYRPNTEAFF. In DNA form, the CDR3 reads TGCGCCAGCAGCTTGTACAGACCGAACACTGAAGCTTTCTTT.

This clonotype was seen many times. This chain links TRBV7-9 with TRBJ2-7, with D perhaps matching TRBD1 or TRBD2 (6 bases each). Deletions cut 5 bases from V and 2 bases from J, with 13 bases between. The CDR3 is made up of 14 amino acids. Germline V lookup: CDR1 SEHNR, CDR2 FQNEAQ (reference sequence). CDR3 nucleotide sequence: TGTGCCAGCAGCCTGGCGGGACATACCTACGAGCAGTACTTC. Translating it yields CASSLAGHTYEQYF.

A few counts support this clonotype. The chain carries TRBV2 and TRBJ2-7, with 7 bases matching TRBD2. Trimming removed 2 bases from V and 2 bases from J; junction bases left unmatched: 6. The CDR3 spans 15 residues. CDR1 is SNHLY and CDR2 is FYNNEI in the germline V gene. The CDR3 DNA reads as TGTGCCAGCAGTGAACGGCTAGCGGCGACCTACGAGCAGTACTTC. It is translated as CASSERLAATYEQYF.

This clonotype has only a few counts. This rearrangement joins TRBV6-6 to TRBJ2-1, with D uncertain. CDR3 length: 12 amino acids. The V end was cut by 5 bases, the J end by 5 bases, with 7 bases between. Germline V gives CDR1 MNHNY, CDR2 SVGAGI (reference sequence). CDR3 in amino acids: CASSAQNNEQFF. In DNA, the CDR3 is TGTGCCAGCAGTGCCCAGAACAATGAGCAGTTCTTC.

The rearrangement links TRBV29-1 to TRBJ1-5; possibly TRBD1 for D (5 bases). CDR1 is SQVTM, CDR2 ANQGSEA, per germline. The CDR3 extends over 13 amino acids. Trimming removed 6 bases from V and 5 bases from J, with 14 bases in between. CDR3 bases: TGCAGCGTGGGGGAGGCGTTCGATCAGCCCCAGCATTTT. Translating it yields CSVGEAFDQPQHF.

The chain joins TRBV6-2 or TRBV6-3 to TRBJ2-5; D tentatively reads TRBD1 or TRBD2 (5 bases each). Germline loops: CDR1 MNHEY, CDR2 SVGEGT. V gave up 0 bases and J gave up 4 bases, with 15 bases separating them. The CDR3 spans 16 residues. The CDR3 sequence is CASSYSSGRGGETQYF. CDR3 nucleotides: TGTGCCAGCAGTTACTCTTCAGGGAGAGGAGGAGAGACCCAGTACTTC.

J is TRBJ2-5 and V is TRBV4-3; D is unclear. In germline, CDR1 is LGHNA, CDR2 YSLEER. The V gene lost 0 bases and the J gene lost 0 bases, with 8 bases spanning the gap. This CDR3 contains 15 residues. CDR3: CASSQESSNQETQYF. Written as DNA, the CDR3 is TGCGCCAGCAGCCAAGAATCCAGCAACCAAGAGACCCAGTACTTC.

The sample holds many counts of this clonotype. This chain connects TRBV6-2 or TRBV6-3 to TRBJ2-3, with TRBD2 identical over 11 bases. In germline, CDR1 is MNHEY, CDR2 SVGEGT. The CDR3 sequence is 17 residues long. With V trimmed by 2 bases and J by 2 bases, 6 bases remained unmatched. The CDR3 nucleotides read TGTGCCAGCAGTTACGGCGGGACTAGCGGCAACACAGATACGCAGTATTTT. This sequence encodes CASSYGGTSGNTDTQYF.

The chain links TRBV6-1 to TRBJ2-1; the D gene is possibly TRBD2 (6 bases). The CDR3 sequence is 14 residues long. V was clipped by 6 bases and J by 3 bases, with 12 bases between them. In germline, CDR1 is MNHNS, CDR2 SASEGT. The CDR3: CASSMGGFYNEQFF. CDR3 coding DNA: TGTGCCAGCAGCATGGGGGGTTTCTACAATGAGCAGTTCTTC.

This clonotype was seen more than once but under ten times. The chain uses TRBV4-3 and TRBJ2-1, with D perhaps matching TRBD2 (6 bases). V shed 1 base and J shed 10 bases, with 17 bases lying between them. The CDR3 sequence is 15 residues long. Germline V gives CDR1 LGHNA, CDR2 YSLEER. Here the CDR3 DNA reads TGCGCCAGCAGCCAAGTTTCACCTATGGGAGGAGAGCAGTTCTTC. This gives the protein CASSQVSPMGGEQFF.

Only a few counts were recorded for this clonotype. The V gene is TRBV12-3 or TRBV12-4, the J gene TRBJ2-7; D uncertain. The CDR3 has 14 amino acids. Trimming stripped 2 bases from V and 2 bases from J, with 10 bases between. CDR3 DNA sequence: TGTGCCAGCAGTTTAAAAGTGGACGCCTACGAGCAGTACTTC. This encodes CASSLKVDAYEQYF.

This clonotype was seen many times. The chain employs TRBV5-1 and TRBJ2-1, with D perhaps TRBD1 (6 bases). The CDR3 totals 14 residues. Trimming cost V 0 bases and J 9 bases, with 13 bases left between them. Germline loops: CDR1 SGHRS, CDR2 YFSETQ. The chain's CDR3 is CASSLDRDRGEQFF. The CDR3 coding sequence is TGCGCCAGCAGCTTGGACAGGGATCGTGGTGAGCAGTTCTTC.

The chain links TRBV14 to TRBJ2-1; 7 bases align to TRBD2. The trim removed 4 bases at V and 7 bases at J, leaving 7 bases unmatched. The CDR3 extends over 14 amino acids. In germline, CDR1 is SGHDN, CDR2 FVKESK. This CDR3 is CASSPSSGGNEQFF. The CDR3 DNA reads as TGTGCCAGCAGCCCTTCTAGCGGCGGGAATGAGCAGTTCTTC. The complete variable domain, with remaining parts taken from reference TRBV14 and TRBJ2-1, reads EAGVTQFPSHSVIEKGQTVTLRCDPISGHDNLYWYRRVMGKEIKFLLHFVKESKQDESGMPNNRFLAERTGGTYSTLKVQPAELEDSGVYFCASSPSSGGNEQFFGPGTRLTVL.

The chain joins TRBV29-1 to TRBJ2-3; TRBD1 might be the D (6 bases). The CDR3 has 14 residues. V was trimmed by 4 bases and J by 0 bases, leaving 11 bases between them. Germline V gives CDR1 SQVTM, CDR2 ANQGSEA. The CDR3 DNA is TGCAGCGTTGGGACAGAGTCTAGCACAGATACGCAGTATTTT. It codes for CSVGTESSTDTQYF.